These 32 T cell receptor beta chains came from one sample sequenced in a study of CD8 T cells in ankylosing spondylitis. TCRdb recomputed calls from the 5' RACE reads with MiXCR, one row per CDR3 protein. The table has 200,000 to 300,000 distinct CDR3 sequences, around 25% seen once; the top ten hold roughly 0.67%. Source material: blood, either unsorted or a sorted T cell fraction (not recorded which). The receptors were sampled from a male donor with ankylosing spondylitis or in good health (not recorded which).

The sample holds many counts of this clonotype. This chain uses TRBV10-3 with TRBJ2-7; TRBD2 matches at 15 bases. This CDR3 comprises 17 residues. Germline V gene data show CDR1 as ENHRY and CDR2 as SYGVKD. J was trimmed by 2 bases and V by 4 bases; bases with no gene match: 6. CDR3 in amino acids: CAISGTSGGAYPYEQYF. The CDR3 DNA follows: TGTGCCATCAGTGGGACTAGCGGGGGGGCTTACCCCTACGAGCAGTACTTC.

This chain uses TRBV6-5 with TRBJ2-7; TRBD2 aligns across 12 bases. V was pared by 7 bases and J by 4 bases, with 5 bases of the junction left unmatched. Germline CDR1 and CDR2: MNHEY and SVGAGI. The CDR3 loop spans 14 amino acids. Here the CDR3 reads CASTWTSGEYEQYF. CDR3 nucleotides: TGTGCCAGCACTTGGACTAGCGGGGAGTACGAGCAGTACTTC.

The V call is TRBV28, the J call TRBJ1-5; the D gene is possibly TRBD1 (5 bases). There are 14 residues in the CDR3. Trimming took 2 bases from V and 6 from J, leaving 11 bases between them. Germline CDR1 and CDR2: MDHEN and SYDVKM. CDR3 sequence reads: CASSLGGDGQPQHF. The CDR3 coding sequence is TGTGCCAGCAGTTTAGGAGGGGACGGTCAGCCCCAGCATTTT.

This chain connects TRBV24-1 to TRBJ2-3; 7 nucleotides agree with TRBD1. The CDR3 totals 14 residues. Germline V gene data show CDR1 as KGHDR and CDR2 as SFDVKD. The V and J ends lost 3 bases and 8 bases, in that order; junction bases with no gene match: 7. Here the CDR3 DNA reads TGTGCCACCAGTGATCTCGACAGGGTGGTTACGCAGTATTTT. Translating it yields CATSDLDRVVTQYF.

This chain links TRBV3-1 with TRBJ2-1; no reliable D call. Trimming shortened V by 1 base and J by 3 bases, and 10 bases separated the two germline ends. Germline CDR1 LGHDT, CDR2 YNNKEL (reference sequence). The CDR3 length is 15 residues. The CDR3 region has the DNA TGTGCCAGCAGCCAAGGGTGGCGCGGCTACAATGAGCAGTTCTTC. Protein product: CASSQGWRGYNEQFF.

The chain joins TRBV10-2 to TRBJ2-1; perhaps TRBD1 as D (5 bases). The ends were cut back, 7 bases at V and 5 bases at J, with 15 bases in the middle. Germline CDR1 and CDR2: WSHSY and SAAADI. The CDR3 loop spans 14 amino acids. CDR3 residues: CASTSEGVNNEQFF. The CDR3 bases are TGCGCCAGCACCTCTGAAGGGGTAAACAATGAGCAGTTCTTC.

This clonotype was observed a few times. V gene TRBV24-1 combines with J gene TRBJ1-1; 7 nucleotides line up with TRBD1. The V segment lost 7 bases and the J segment 5 bases; nucleotides outside the gene matches: 6. Per the germline V gene, CDR1 is KGHDR and CDR2 is SFDVKD. This CDR3 is built from 13 residues. The CDR3 DNA reads as TGTGCCACCAGCCGACAGGGTGATACTGAAGCTTTCTTT. It translates to CATSRQGDTEAFF.

This clonotype was seen repeatedly, ten times or more. The chain employs TRBV6-4 and TRBJ2-1, with 8 bases fitting TRBD1. Trimming at V came to 4 bases and at J to 10 bases, leaving 6 bases not matched to a gene. The length of the CDR3 is 13 residues. The V gene's germline CDR1 is MRHNA and CDR2 SNTAGT. The CDR3, as DNA: TGTGCCAGCAGTGGGGCCGGGACAGGAGAGCAGTTCTTC. Residues: CASSGAGTGEQFF.

This clonotype was seen a few times. V usage is TRBV20-1 and J usage is TRBJ2-7; the D gene is possibly TRBD2 (6 bases). Trimming took off 0 bases at V and 3 bases at J, with 15 bases between the two ends. In germline, CDR1 is DFQATT, CDR2 SNEGSKA (reference sequence). This CDR3 contains 15 residues. The CDR3 loop is CSARDFAGNDYEQYF. Written as DNA, the CDR3 is TGCAGTGCTAGAGATTTCGCGGGGAACGACTACGAGCAGTACTTC.

V usage is TRBV12-3 or TRBV12-4 and J usage is TRBJ1-6; D possibly corresponds to TRBD1 (6 bases). This CDR3 contains 14 residues. Trimming pared 3 bases from V and 6 bases from J, leaving 9 bases between. CDR3: CASSFNRANSPLHF. The CDR3 region has the DNA TGTGCCAGCAGTTTTAACAGGGCTAATTCACCCCTCCACTTT.

J is TRBJ2-7 and V is TRBV6-5; 11 bases match TRBD1. Germline-derived CDR1 and CDR2 are MNHEY and SVGAGI. The CDR3 is made up of 17 amino acids. V gave up 0 bases and J gave up 2 bases; unmatched junction bases: 6. The CDR3 loop reads CASSYSFWDRGAYEQYF. The CDR3 DNA sequence: TGTGCCAGCAGTTACTCGTTTTGGGACAGGGGGGCCTACGAGCAGTACTTC.

This clonotype occurred many times. This CDR3 is CASSQWGNTDTQYF. CDR3 DNA sequence: TGTGCCAGCAGCCAATGGGGAAACACAGATACGCAGTATTTT. The chain has TRBV4-2 and TRBJ2-3, with D unclear. The CDR3 consists of 14 residues. Germline CDR1 and CDR2: LGHNA and YNFKEQ. V was trimmed by 2 bases and J by 2 bases, leaving 8 bases between them.

This clonotype was picked up a small number of times. J is TRBJ2-6 and V is TRBV6-1; possible D gene TRBD2, 6 bases. The CDR3 runs 16 residues. CDR1 and CDR2 from the germline V gene are MNHNS and SASEGT. Trimming pared 8 bases from V and 0 bases from J, leaving 14 bases between. The CDR3 DNA is TGTGCCAGCGCACCCGGGAGAATCTCTGGGGCCAACGTCCTGACTTTC. Translation: CASAPGRISGANVLTF.

This clonotype was counted at least ten times. The chain carries TRBV27 and TRBJ1-1; D remains unclear. The V gene's germline CDR1 is MNHEY and CDR2 SMNVEV (reference sequence). Trimming stripped 2 bases from V and 3 bases from J, with 10 bases between. The CDR3 has 14 amino acids. The CDR3 nucleotides read TGTGCCAGCAGTTTACGGCCGACCTACACTGAAGCTTTCTTT. Amino acids: CASSLRPTYTEAFF.

In this sample, this clonotype turned up a few times. The chain combines TRBV29-1 with TRBJ1-2; D might be TRBD1 (5 bases). The CDR3 has 12 residues. Germline V gene sequence: CDR1 SQVTM, CDR2 ANQGSEA. V was cut by 2 bases and J by 4 bases, with 8 bases left in between. CDR3 coding DNA: TGCAGCGTTGAACAGGGAGGCTATGGCTACACCTTC. Its protein product is CSVEQGGYGYTF.

This clonotype was observed many times. The chain recombines TRBV5-1 with TRBJ2-7; the D gene could be TRBD1 or TRBD2 (5 bases each). The CDR3 consists of 11 residues. The ends were cut back, 3 bases at V and 12 bases at J, with 13 bases in the middle. Germline values: CDR1 SGHRS, CDR2 YFSETQ. Here the CDR3 reads CASSSDGTVYF. The CDR3 DNA follows: TGCGCCAGCAGCTCAGACGGGACGGTGTACTTC. Full variable domain (rest looked up from reference TRBV5-1 and TRBJ2-7): KAGVTQTPRYLIKTRGQQVTLSCSPISGHRSVSWYQQTPGQGLQFLFEYFSETQRNKGNFPGRFSGRQFSNSRSEMNVSTLELGDSALYLCASSSDGTVYFGPGTRLTVT.

The table lists this clonotype with many counts. J is TRBJ1-1 and V is TRBV29-1, with D perhaps matching TRBD1 (5 bases). The ends were cut back, 5 bases at V and 5 bases at J, with 15 bases in the middle. The CDR3 is 13 amino acids. Germline V lookup: CDR1 SQVTM, CDR2 ANQGSEA. The CDR3 protein is CSVLDGGETEAFF. The DNA of the CDR3 is TGCAGCGTTCTGGACGGGGGGGAGACTGAAGCTTTCTTT.

This chain links TRBV20-1 with TRBJ2-3; maybe TRBD2 (7 bases). There are 16 residues in the CDR3. Trimming took 0 bases from V and 6 from J, leaving 19 bases between them. Germline V CDR1 and CDR2: DFQATT, SNEGSKA (reference sequence). CDR3 nucleotides: TGCAGTGCTAGAGATTGGGGAAGGGGGGGGCAGGATACGCAGTATTTT. Protein product: CSARDWGRGGQDTQYF.

This clonotype was detected many times. The chain is built from TRBV9 and TRBJ2-1, with 7 bases fitting TRBD1. Germline loops: CDR1 SGDLS, CDR2 YYNGEE. The CDR3 totals 14 residues. V lost 5 bases to trimming and J lost 5 bases; unmatched junction nucleotides: 7. The CDR3 region has the DNA TGTGCCAGCAGTAGCAGGGGGTCGGACAATGAGCAGTTCTTC. It translates to CASSSRGSDNEQFF.

CDR3 amino acids: CSASPLDLGDGYTF. The CDR3, as DNA: TGCAGTGCTAGCCCACTTGACCTTGGGGATGGCTACACCTTC. The J gene is TRBJ1-2, the V gene TRBV20-1, with D uncertain. Deletions cut 3 bases from V and 6 bases from J, with 17 bases between. Germline values: CDR1 DFQATT, CDR2 SNEGSKA (reference sequence). The CDR3 extends over 14 amino acids.

This clonotype was seen ten or more times. The chain recombines TRBV6-2 or TRBV6-3 with TRBJ2-1; 8 bases map to TRBD2. The V segment lost 11 bases and the J segment 8 bases; nucleotides outside the gene matches: 8. The CDR3 covers 12 residues. Germline CDR1 and CDR2: MNHEY and SVGEGT. Written as DNA, the CDR3 is TGTGCCGGCGGACTAGCTGCGGATGAGCAGTTCTTC. This translates into CAGGLAADEQFF.

The chain recombines TRBV20-1 with TRBJ2-3; tentatively, D is TRBD1 or TRBD2 (6 bases each). The V gene's germline CDR1 is DFQATT and CDR2 SNEGSKA (reference sequence). This CDR3 comprises 15 residues. V was shortened by 7 bases and J by 4 bases, with 21 bases between the two germline ends. The CDR3 is CSVDVGGPRADTQYF. DNA for the CDR3: TGCAGTGTCGACGTGGGGGGCCCTCGGGCAGATACGCAGTATTTT.

This clonotype was picked up many times. The chain has TRBV9 and TRBJ2-1; D may correspond to TRBD1 or TRBD2 (6 bases each). Germline CDR1 and CDR2: SGDLS and YYNGEE. The length of the CDR3 is 15 residues. Between the trimmed V and J ends, which lost 2 bases and 6 bases, there was a span of 15 bases. DNA for the CDR3: TGTGCCAGCAGCGTGGAGGGGGTAGGTATCAATGAGCAGTTCTTC. Translated: CASSVEGVGINEQFF.

This clonotype was detected a few times. The rearrangement joins TRBV29-1 to TRBJ1-1; D unclear. CDR3 length equals 10 residues. Trimming cost V 6 bases and J 3 bases, with 5 bases left between them. Germline CDR1 and CDR2: SQVTM and ANQGSEA. CDR3 sequence: CSVYDTEAFF. The DNA of the CDR3 is TGCAGCGTCTACGACACTGAAGCTTTCTTT.

This clonotype was seen many times. The chain links TRBV20-1 to TRBJ2-7, with D uncertain. The V gene lost 3 bases and the J gene lost 2 bases, with 8 bases spanning the gap. Per germline, CDR1 DFQATT and CDR2 SNEGSKA (reference sequence). The CDR3 is made up of 12 amino acids. The CDR3 DNA reads as TGCAGTGCTAGCAGGTTGACCTACGAGCAGTACTTC. The encoded protein is CSASRLTYEQYF.

This clonotype came up many times. The rearrangement uses TRBV3-1 and TRBJ2-1; possible D gene TRBD2, 5 bases. Germline CDR1 and CDR2: LGHDT and YNNKEL (reference sequence). V lost 0 bases, J lost 5 bases, and 14 bases lay in between. The length of the CDR3 is 16 residues. The CDR3 DNA follows: TGTGCCAGCAGCCAAGAAGCGGTTTCGGGAAACAATGAGCAGTTCTTC. Its protein product is CASSQEAVSGNNEQFF.

There are many counts of this clonotype. The chain employs TRBV3-1 and TRBJ2-3; D unclear. CDR1 LGHDT and CDR2 YNNKEL come from the germline V gene (reference sequence). The V and J ends lost 4 bases and 1 base respectively, with 15 bases between them. This CDR3 spans 16 amino acids. CDR3 residues: CASSPSSASGTDTQYF. CDR3 sequence (DNA): TGTGCCAGCAGCCCCTCATCGGCATCCGGCACAGATACGCAGTATTTT.

At least ten counts were recorded for this clonotype. The J gene is TRBJ2-5, the V gene TRBV20-1; weak D call: TRBD1 (5 bases). The CDR3 has 14 amino acids. Germline CDR1 is DFQATT and CDR2 is SNEGSKA (reference sequence). V lost 0 bases and J 2 bases, leaving 10 bases between the germline ends. CDR3 sequence reads: CSARDGAAQETQYF. The DNA for the CDR3 is TGCAGTGCTAGAGATGGGGCAGCTCAAGAGACCCAGTACTTC.

This clonotype came up many times. V is TRBV5-1 and J is TRBJ2-3; D not resolved. There are 15 residues in the CDR3. V was shortened by 4 bases and J by 2 bases, with 14 bases between the two germline ends. Germline V gives CDR1 SGHRS, CDR2 YFSETQ. The CDR3 is CASSPAGRNTDTQYF. CDR3 sequence (DNA): TGCGCCAGCAGCCCTGCCGGGCGAAACACAGATACGCAGTATTTT.

This clonotype showed up just a few times. The rearrangement uses TRBV5-6 and TRBJ2-5; D is ambiguous. Germline CDR1 and CDR2: SGHDT and YYEEEE. There are 13 residues in the CDR3. V was cut by 4 bases and J by 3 bases, with 10 bases left in between. CDR3 DNA: TGTGCCAGCAGCCCCGACCCCGAAGAGACCCAGTACTTC. Amino acid sequence: CASSPDPEETQYF.

In this sample, this clonotype turned up a few times. The chain combines TRBV7-9 with TRBJ2-4; TRBD1 matches 9 bases. Germline values: CDR1 SEHNR, CDR2 FQNEAQ (reference sequence). V lost 5 bases, J lost 4 bases, and 6 bases stayed unmatched. The CDR3 spans 15 residues. The CDR3 sequence is CASSLTGGAKNIQYF. The DNA for the CDR3 is TGTGCCAGCAGCCTCACAGGGGGCGCGAAAAACATTCAGTACTTC.

The chain combines TRBV20-1 with TRBJ1-1, with a weak D call TRBD1 (5 bases). Deletions cut 0 bases from V and 5 bases from J, with 16 bases between. Germline CDR1 is DFQATT and CDR2 is SNEGSKA (reference sequence). The length of the CDR3 is 15 residues. Here the CDR3 DNA reads TGCAGTGCTAGAGATTTAACAGGCTCGGGAACTGAAGCTTTCTTT. Its protein is CSARDLTGSGTEAFF.